This TCR beta chain comes out of a study of T cells in Graves' hyperthyroidism and ophthalmopathy. Study-level points and caveats: Most thyroid clonotypes that were expanded above 0.001 also turned up in blood.

What was amplified from RNA transcripts were TCR beta CDR3 regions. In the first-round RT-PCR of the TCR CDR3, the HTBI primer set was used. TCRdb reprocessed the multiplex PCR reads via MiXCR and lists one record per CDR3 protein. Of 210,000 or so distinct CDR3 sequences in the sample, over 15% are singletons; the top ten hold under 65%. Turning to this clonotype: Its cognate antigen is unknown.

Aged 18 to 65, the patients had hyperthyroidism that was newly diagnosed and had lasted under 2 months. Sequenced: blood. This receptor was obtained from a man aged 50-59 years with Graves' hyperthyroidism.

The CDR3 region has the DNA TGTGCCAGCAGTTTTGTAGCGGGAAACGAGCAGTACTTC. Translating gives CASSFVAGNEQYF. The rearrangement links TRBV27 to TRBJ2-7; 8 nucleotides agree with TRBD2. The length of the CDR3 is 13 residues. Germline values: CDR1 MNHEY, CDR2 SMNVEV (reference sequence). V lost 3 bases and J lost 5; bases outside the gene matches: 3.